The clone carrying this T cell receptor (beta chain) was seen repeatedly, ten times or more. The sample originates from a study of early T cells in non-severe SARS-CoV-2 infection. Study summary: It was bulk RNA from unsorted whole blood that was sequenced, and the chains were unpaired.

TCRdb reprocessed the 5' RACE reads with MiXCR, giving one entry per CDR3 protein. Of about 30,000 distinct CDR3 sequences listed, approximately 6.3% are singletons. The sample was whole blood. This receptor was identified in an adult who was a healthcare worker with PCR-confirmed SARS-CoV-2 infection or an uninfected control (not recorded which).

CDR3 nucleotide sequence: TGCGCCAGCAGCTTAGGTCGAGGCTCCGATGGCTACACCTTC. Amino acids: CASSLGRGSDGYTF. The rearrangement uses TRBV5-1 and TRBJ1-2; D unresolved. This CDR3 spans 14 amino acids. Per germline, CDR1 SGHRS and CDR2 YFSETQ. Deletions cut 2 bases from V and 6 bases from J, with 14 bases between. Based on the CDR3 plus reference TRBV5-1 and TRBJ1-2, the full variable domain is KAGVTQTPRYLIKTRGQQVTLSCSPISGHRSVSWYQQTPGQGLQFLFEYFSETQRNKGNFPGRFSGRQFSNSRSEMNVSTLELGDSALYLCASSLGRGSDGYTFGSGTRLTVV.